The 25 T cell receptor beta chains reported below all come from one sample, sequenced in a study of blood T cell repertoires in COVID-19. The table came from immunoSEQ multiplex PCR; TCRdb's copy has only in-frame clones and leaves some out. Seen here are hundreds of thousands of clones, over 80% observed once, and the top ten hold 5.5% to 7.5%. Sample: PBMCs or T cells enriched from blood (not recorded which). Every receptor here comes from a woman aged 40 to 55 who had recovered from COVID-19.

The CDR3 DNA follows: TGCGCCAGCTCACAGGGCCACCAAGAGACCCAGTACTTC. This codes for CASSQGHQETQYF. This chain connects TRBV10-2 to TRBJ2-5, with D maybe TRBD1 (6 bases). Looked up from germline, CDR1 is WSHSY and CDR2 is SAAADI. V lost 8 bases and J lost 0, with 10 bases in between. The length of the CDR3 is 13 residues.

V is TRBV7-2 and J is TRBJ1-2; D possibly corresponds to TRBD1 (5 bases). Germline lookup yields CDR1 SGHTA and CDR2 FQGNSA. The CDR3 is made up of 13 amino acids. Trimming removed 3 bases at V and 4 bases at J, with 9 bases between. CDR3 bases: TGTGCCAGCAGCTTGGACAACATCTATGGCTACACCTTC. This translates into CASSLDNIYGYTF.

V is TRBV2 and J is TRBJ2-3, with a possible D match to TRBD2 (6 bases). Germline CDR1 and CDR2: SNHLY and FYNNEI. Trimming pared 10 bases from V and 2 bases from J, leaving 16 bases between. The CDR3 runs to 14 residues. This chain's CDR3 is CATSRESDTDTQYF. The CDR3, as DNA: TGTGCCACCTCACGGGAGAGTGACACAGATACGCAGTATTTT.

The chain has TRBV3-1 (or the pseudogene TRBV3-2) and TRBJ1-1, with unresolved D. Trimming pared 1 base from V and 8 bases from J, leaving 11 bases between. Looked up from germline, CDR1 is LGHDT and CDR2 is YNNKEL (reference sequence). The CDR3 is 13 amino acids. CDR3 sequence reads: CASSQGSRSEAFF. CDR3 nucleotides: TGTGCCAGCAGCCAAGGTAGCCGGAGCGAAGCTTTCTTT.

V usage is TRBV2 and J usage is TRBJ2-7; D is perhaps TRBD1 (6 bases). Trimming took off 7 bases at V and 5 bases at J, with 18 bases between the two ends. Germline CDR1 is SNHLY and CDR2 is FYNNEI. The CDR3 is 14 residues long. The CDR3 sequence: CASNIQGPGDEQYF. DNA for the CDR3: TGTGCCAGCAACATACAGGGACCTGGGGACGAGCAGTACTTC.

The V and J genes are TRBV24-1 and TRBJ2-2; possibly TRBD2 for D (5 bases). V dropped 5 bases and J dropped 3 bases, with 12 bases sitting between them. This CDR3 is built from 15 residues. Germline assignment: CDR1 KGHDR and CDR2 SFDVKD. CDR3 in DNA: TGTGCCACCAGTGCGAGAGAGGGAGACACCGGGGAGCTGTTTTTT. This gives the protein CATSAREGDTGELFF.

The rearrangement uses TRBV19 and TRBJ1-6; TRBD1 matches 10 bases. Germline CDR1 and CDR2: LNHDA and SQIVND (reference sequence). The CDR3 has 14 amino acids. V lost 5 bases and J lost 9; bases outside the gene matches: 4. The CDR3 region is CASSGRDRGSPLHF. The CDR3 coding sequence is TGTGCCAGTAGTGGCAGGGACAGGGGTTCACCCCTCCACTTT.

The chain uses TRBV4-2 and TRBJ2-3; 11 bases line up with TRBD2. There are 15 residues in the CDR3. V was pared by 0 bases and J by 5 bases, with 1 base of the junction left unmatched. Germline V CDR1 and CDR2: LGHNA, YNFKEQ. The CDR3 loop reads CASSQDGTSGDTQYF. The CDR3 DNA reads TGTGCCAGCAGCCAAGACGGGACTAGCGGAGATACGCAGTATTTT.

The gene calls are TRBV9 and TRBJ1-2; D gene uncertain. V was shortened by 0 bases and J by 4 bases, with 16 bases between the two germline ends. The germline V gene has CDR1 SGDLS and CDR2 YYNGEE. The CDR3 totals 16 residues. The CDR3 DNA follows: TGTGCCAGCAGCGTAGACCGAAGGACTCCAATCTATGGCTACACCTTC. As protein: CASSVDRRTPIYGYTF.

This chain joins TRBV11-3 and TRBJ2-3; the match to TRBD2 covers 10 bases. Germline V gene lookup returns CDR1 SGHNT and CDR2 YENEEA. The junction had 6 bases not matched to a gene; V was cut back by 1 base and J by 5 bases. The CDR3 length is 16 residues. CDR3 sequence reads: CASSLVGLAGEDTQYF. CDR3 nucleotide sequence: TGTGCCAGCAGCTTAGTGGGCCTAGCGGGGGAAGATACGCAGTATTTT. The variable domain in full, with the rest retrieved from reference TRBV11-3 and TRBJ2-3, is EAGVVQSPRYKIIEKKQPVAFWCNPISGHNTLYWYLQNLGQGPELLIRYENEEAVDDSQLPKDRFSAERLKGVDSTLKIQPAELGDSAVYLCASSLVGLAGEDTQYFGPGTRLTVL.

The chain recombines TRBV27 with TRBJ1-6, with TRBD1 as a possible D gene (5 bases). V lost 4 bases and J lost 7, with 11 bases in between. CDR1 MNHEY and CDR2 SMNVEV come from the germline V gene (reference sequence). The CDR3 totals 14 residues. The CDR3 sequence is CASSSAGINSPLHF. The CDR3 DNA sequence: TGTGCCAGCAGTTCGGCAGGGATCAATTCACCCCTCCACTTT.

This chain uses TRBV7-9 with TRBJ2-7; the D is unclear. Per the germline V gene, CDR1 is SEHNR and CDR2 is FQNEAQ (reference sequence). The CDR3 runs to 14 residues. Trimming stripped 1 base from V and 6 bases from J, with 13 bases between. The CDR3 reads CASSLVLAESEQYF. The DNA of the CDR3 is TGTGCCAGCAGCTTAGTGTTGGCGGAATCCGAGCAGTACTTC.

This rearrangement joins TRBV2 to TRBJ1-5; D possibly corresponds to TRBD1 (6 bases). V gave up 2 bases and J gave up 6 bases, with 11 bases separating them. This CDR3 has 14 residues. Per the germline V gene, CDR1 is SNHLY and CDR2 is FYNNEI. Here the CDR3 reads CASSESGEGQPQHF. CDR3 in DNA: TGTGCCAGCAGTGAATCAGGGGAGGGTCAGCCCCAGCATTTT.

In DNA form, the CDR3 reads TGTGCCAGCAGATACCCGGACACAGGGACTTCACCCCTCCACTTT. Translating it yields CASRYPDTGTSPLHF. The chain has TRBV6-2 or TRBV6-3 and TRBJ1-6, with D maybe TRBD1 (6 bases). V was trimmed by 6 bases and J by 9 bases, leaving 18 bases between them. Per the germline V gene, CDR1 is MNHEY and CDR2 is SVGEGT. The CDR3 consists of 15 residues.

The J gene is TRBJ1-2, the V gene TRBV6-5; D gene ambiguous. Trimming removed 0 bases at V and 1 base at J, with 12 bases between. CDR3 length: 16 residues. The germline gives CDR1 MNHEY, CDR2 SVGAGI. For the CDR3, the DNA is TGTGCCAGCAGTTACTCGTTATCCGCGCTTAACTATGGCTACACCTTC. It codes for CASSYSLSALNYGYTF.

Worth noting for this clone: A read error may account for a junction end that differs from germline. The rearrangement joins TRBV12-3 or TRBV12-4 to TRBJ1-2; no definite D call. CDR3 length: 13 residues. The CDR3 reads CASSLSLNHGYTF. The DNA of the CDR3 is TGTGCCAGCAGTTTATCACTTAACCATGGCTACACCTTC.

This clone was detected only a few times. The rearrangement links TRBV15 to TRBJ1-5; D unresolved. Per the germline V gene, CDR1 is LNHNV and CDR2 is YYDKDF (reference sequence). The CDR3 has 14 residues. V lost 3 bases to trimming and J lost 0 bases, with 6 bases between them. CDR3 amino acids: CATSSRDSNQPQHF. As DNA, the CDR3 is TGTGCCACCAGCAGCCGGGATAGCAATCAGCCCCAGCATTTT.

In its sample, this clone was seen once. This sequence joins TRBV18 and TRBJ1-2; the match to TRBD1 covers 8 bases. The V gene end was trimmed by 4 bases and the J gene end by 4 bases; junction bases not matched to a gene: 11. Germline V gene sequence: CDR1 KGHSH, CDR2 LQKENI. The CDR3 loop spans 16 amino acids. CDR3 residues: CASSLSPGGYGYGYTF. CDR3 in DNA: TGTGCCAGCTCACTCAGTCCAGGGGGCTACGGCTATGGCTACACCTTC.

The chain joins TRBV28 to TRBJ2-5; TRBD2 might be the D (5 bases). Germline lookup yields CDR1 MDHEN and CDR2 SYDVKM. The CDR3 length is 14 residues. Trimming shortened V by 5 bases and J by 1 base, and 11 bases separated the two germline ends. CDR3 DNA sequence: TGTGCCAGCAGTACCACTAGATCCCAAGAGACCCAGTACTTC. Translated: CASSTTRSQETQYF.

This clone was detected a few times. The genes are TRBV6-5 and TRBJ1-2; TRBD1 aligns across 7 bases. J gave up 1 base and V 6 bases, and 5 bases lay outside the gene matches. The CDR3 totals 14 residues. Germline V CDR1 and CDR2: MNHEY, SVGAGI. The chain's CDR3 is CASRGTANNYGYTF. CDR3 bases: TGTGCCAGCAGGGGGACAGCTAATAACTATGGCTACACCTTC.

The V gene is TRBV7-9, the J gene TRBJ2-3; 8 nucleotides agree with TRBD2. J lost 2 bases, V lost 6 bases, and 7 bases had no gene match. Germline V gene sequence: CDR1 SEHNR, CDR2 FQNEAQ (reference sequence). CDR3 length: 15 residues. The CDR3 sequence: CASRPGAGVTDTQYF. CDR3 DNA sequence: TGTGCCAGCAGGCCGGGAGCGGGGGTCACAGATACGCAGTATTTT. Complete variable domain (other parts from reference TRBV7-9 and TRBJ2-3): DTGVSQNPRHKITKRGQNVTFRCDPISEHNRLYWYRQTLGQGPEFLTYFQNEAQLEKSRLLSDRFSAERPKGSFSTLEIQRTEQGDSAMYLCASRPGAGVTDTQYFGPGTRLTVL.

The chain carries TRBV19 and TRBJ2-2; 14 bases match TRBD2. The V gene's germline CDR1 is LNHDA and CDR2 SQIVND (reference sequence). The CDR3 loop spans 14 amino acids. J lost 9 bases, V lost 10 bases, and 7 bases had no gene match. CDR3 loop: CATTGLAGARELFF. In nucleotides, the CDR3 is TGTGCCACAACGGGACTAGCGGGAGCGAGGGAGCTGTTTTTT.

The chain is built from TRBV11-2 and TRBJ2-4; D is uncertain. The germline V gene has CDR1 SGHAT and CDR2 FQNNGV. CDR3 length: 14 amino acids. V was clipped by 5 bases and J by 1 base, with 9 bases between them. The CDR3 sequence: CASSPEHAKNIQYF. In nucleotides, the CDR3 is TGTGCCAGCAGCCCAGAACATGCCAAAAACATTCAGTACTTC.

This clone was seen only a few times. The V gene is TRBV14, the J gene TRBJ2-5, with 8 bases identical to TRBD1. From germline, CDR1 is SGHDN and CDR2 FVKESK. V lost 2 bases, J lost 5 bases, and 4 bases stayed unmatched. The CDR3 extends over 14 amino acids. The CDR3 sequence is CASSQLRTGETQYF. CDR3 sequence (DNA): TGTGCCAGCAGCCAACTGAGGACAGGGGAGACCCAGTACTTC.

The rearrangement joins TRBV7-9 to TRBJ2-1, with D unclear. Between the trimmed V and J ends, which lost 2 bases and 9 bases, there was a span of 5 bases. The CDR3 runs to 11 residues. CDR1 SEHNR and CDR2 FQNEAQ come from the germline V gene (reference sequence). This chain's CDR3 is CASSLLGEQFF. The CDR3, as DNA: TGTGCCAGCAGCTTACTAGGTGAGCAGTTCTTC.